This entry is about one T cell receptor (beta chain). Enrolled through a virtual design, the participants were between roughly 18 and 100 years of age and came from about two dozen US areas. Produced via immunoSEQ multiplex PCR; TCRdb's table is partial and in-frame only. Found here are 400,000 to 500,000 clones, about 88% of them singletons; the top ten hold approximately 1.5%. These data are taken from a study of blood T cell repertoires in COVID-19. This CDR3 comprises 14 residues. The trim removed 6 bases at V and 7 bases at J, leaving 7 bases unmatched. CDR1 and CDR2 (germline): MGHDK, SYGVNS. Sequenced sample: PBMCs or T cells enriched from blood (not recorded which). This receptor was identified in a woman younger than 30 who had been exposed to COVID-19. The chain links TRBV25-1 to TRBJ2-1; 9 bases align to TRBD1. CDR3 coding DNA: TGTGCCAGCAGGGTAGGGACAGGGAGGAATGAGCAGTTCTTC. This sequence encodes CASRVGTGRNEQFF.